This TCR beta chain was obtained from a study of neoadjuvant anti-PD-1 for oral cavity cancer. Looked up from germline, CDR1 is SGHKS and CDR2 is YYEKEE (reference sequence). The CDR3 has 14 amino acids. V was clipped by 2 bases and J by 2 bases; unmatched bases: 4. Profiled with immunoSEQ multiplex PCR; TCRdb holds only in-frame clones, not every one. The sample has about 7,600 clones; 53% are singletons. The origin of this receptor is a person aged 35 to 85 with oral cavity squamous cell carcinoma. The source material was tumor tissue, sampled before nivolumab (anti-PD-1) treatment. This chain links TRBV5-5 with TRBJ2-7, with 7 nucleotides matching TRBD2. CDR3 protein: CASSLSLATYEQYF. DNA for the CDR3: TGTGCCAGCAGCTTATCACTAGCGACCTACGAGCAGTACTTC.